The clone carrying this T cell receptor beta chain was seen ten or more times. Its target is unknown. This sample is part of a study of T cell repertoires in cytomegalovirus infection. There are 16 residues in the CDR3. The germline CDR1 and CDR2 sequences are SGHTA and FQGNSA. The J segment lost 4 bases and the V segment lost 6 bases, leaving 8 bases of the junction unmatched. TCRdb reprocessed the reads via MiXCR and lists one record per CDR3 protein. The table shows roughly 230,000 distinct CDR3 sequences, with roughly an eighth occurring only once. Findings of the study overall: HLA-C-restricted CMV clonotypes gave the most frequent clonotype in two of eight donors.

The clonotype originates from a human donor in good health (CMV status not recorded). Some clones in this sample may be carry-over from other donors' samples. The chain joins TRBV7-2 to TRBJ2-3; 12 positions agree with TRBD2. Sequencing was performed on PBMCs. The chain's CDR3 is CASRVLAGGLPDTQYF. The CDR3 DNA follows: TGTGCCAGCAGGGTACTAGCGGGAGGCCTTCCAGATACGCAGTATTTT.